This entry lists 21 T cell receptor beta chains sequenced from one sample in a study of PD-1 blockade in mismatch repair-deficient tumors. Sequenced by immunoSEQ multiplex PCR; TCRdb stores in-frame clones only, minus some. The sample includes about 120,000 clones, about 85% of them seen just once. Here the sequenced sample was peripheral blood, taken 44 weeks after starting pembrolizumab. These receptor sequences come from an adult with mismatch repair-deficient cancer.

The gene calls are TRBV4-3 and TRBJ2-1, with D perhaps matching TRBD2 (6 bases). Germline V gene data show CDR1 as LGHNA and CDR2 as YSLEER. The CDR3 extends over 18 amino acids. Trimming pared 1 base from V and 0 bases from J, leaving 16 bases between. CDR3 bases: TGCGCCAGCAGCCAAGGGCTGGGGACTGCGAGCTCCTACAATGAGCAGTTCTTC. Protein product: CASSQGLGTASSYNEQFF.

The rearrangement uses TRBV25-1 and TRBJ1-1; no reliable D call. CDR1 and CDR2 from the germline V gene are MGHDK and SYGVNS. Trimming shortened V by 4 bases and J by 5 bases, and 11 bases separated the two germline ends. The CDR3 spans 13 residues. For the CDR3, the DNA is TGTGCCAGCAGTGCCGCCCCCCAGACTGAAGCTTTCTTT. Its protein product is CASSAAPQTEAFF.

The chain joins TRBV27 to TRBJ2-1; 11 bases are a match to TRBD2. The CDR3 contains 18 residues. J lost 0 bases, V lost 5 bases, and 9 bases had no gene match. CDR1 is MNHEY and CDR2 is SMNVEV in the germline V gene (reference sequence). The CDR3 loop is CASSPLGTSGSSYNEQFF. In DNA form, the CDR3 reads TGTGCCAGCAGTCCCCTTGGGACTAGCGGCAGCTCCTACAATGAGCAGTTCTTC.

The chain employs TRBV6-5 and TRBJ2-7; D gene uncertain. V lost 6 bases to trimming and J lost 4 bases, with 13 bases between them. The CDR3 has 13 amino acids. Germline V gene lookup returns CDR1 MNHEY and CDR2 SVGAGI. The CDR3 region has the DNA TGTGCCAGCAGCCCCTACGCTTTTTACGAGCAGTACTTC. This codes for CASSPYAFYEQYF.

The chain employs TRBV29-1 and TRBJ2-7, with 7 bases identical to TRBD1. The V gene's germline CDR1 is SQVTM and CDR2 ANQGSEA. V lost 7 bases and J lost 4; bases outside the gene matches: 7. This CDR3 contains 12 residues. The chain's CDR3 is CSARTGPYEQYF. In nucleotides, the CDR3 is TGCAGCGCCAGGACAGGTCCGTACGAGCAGTACTTC.

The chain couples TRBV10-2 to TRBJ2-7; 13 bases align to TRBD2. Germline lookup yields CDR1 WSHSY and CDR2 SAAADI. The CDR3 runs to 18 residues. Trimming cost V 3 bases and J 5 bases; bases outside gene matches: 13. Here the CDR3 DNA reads TGCGCCAGCAGTGACCCTCCCGGACTAGCGGGAGTAGAAGACGAGCAGTACTTC. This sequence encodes CASSDPPGLAGVEDEQYF.

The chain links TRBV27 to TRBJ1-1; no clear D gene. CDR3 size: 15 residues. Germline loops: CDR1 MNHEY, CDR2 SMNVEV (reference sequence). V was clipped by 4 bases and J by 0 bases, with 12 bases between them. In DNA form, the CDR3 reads TGTGCCAGCAGTTCGGGAGGTCTTATGAACACTGAAGCTTTCTTT. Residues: CASSSGGLMNTEAFF.

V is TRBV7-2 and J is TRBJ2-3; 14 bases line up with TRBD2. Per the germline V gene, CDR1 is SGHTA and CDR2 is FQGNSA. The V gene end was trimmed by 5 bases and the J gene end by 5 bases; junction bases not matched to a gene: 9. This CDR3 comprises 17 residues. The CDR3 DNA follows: TGTGCCAGCAGCCCTCTGACTAGCGGGAGGGCCTTAGATACGCAGTATTTT. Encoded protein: CASSPLTSGRALDTQYF.

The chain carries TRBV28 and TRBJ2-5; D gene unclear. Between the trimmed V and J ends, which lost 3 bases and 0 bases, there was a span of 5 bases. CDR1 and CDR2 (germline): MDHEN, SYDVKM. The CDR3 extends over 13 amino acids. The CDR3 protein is CASSLGYQETQYF. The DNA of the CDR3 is TGTGCCAGCAGTTTGGGGTACCAAGAGACCCAGTACTTC.

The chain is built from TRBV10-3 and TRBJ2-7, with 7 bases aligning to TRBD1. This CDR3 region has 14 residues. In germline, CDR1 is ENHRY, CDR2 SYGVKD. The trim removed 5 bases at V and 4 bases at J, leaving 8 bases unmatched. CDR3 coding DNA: TGTGCCATCAGTAGACAGGGTGAAGGGTACGAGCAGTACTTC. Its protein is CAISRQGEGYEQYF.

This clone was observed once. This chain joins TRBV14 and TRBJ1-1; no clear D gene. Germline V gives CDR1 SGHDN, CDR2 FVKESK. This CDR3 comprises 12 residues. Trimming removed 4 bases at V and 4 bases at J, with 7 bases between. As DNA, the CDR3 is TGTGCCAGCAGCCTTAGGGCCACTGAAGCTTTCTTT. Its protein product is CASSLRATEAFF.

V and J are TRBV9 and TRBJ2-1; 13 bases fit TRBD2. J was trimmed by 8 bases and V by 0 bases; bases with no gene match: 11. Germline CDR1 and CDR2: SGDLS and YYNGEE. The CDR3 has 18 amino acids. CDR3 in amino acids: CASSVAPSLAGGPHEQFF. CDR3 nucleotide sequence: TGTGCCAGCAGCGTAGCCCCCTCACTAGCGGGAGGGCCCCATGAGCAGTTCTTC. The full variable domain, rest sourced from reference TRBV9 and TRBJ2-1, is DSGVTQTPKHLITATGQRVTLRCSPRSGDLSVYWYQQSLDQGLQFLIQYYNGEERAKGNILERFSAQQFPDLHSELNLSSLELGDSALYFCASSVAPSLAGGPHEQFFGPGTRLTVL.

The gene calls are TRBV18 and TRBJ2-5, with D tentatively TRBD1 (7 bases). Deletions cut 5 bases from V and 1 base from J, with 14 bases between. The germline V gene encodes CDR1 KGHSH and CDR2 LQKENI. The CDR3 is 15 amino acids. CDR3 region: CASSGGTVTQETQYF. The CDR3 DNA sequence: TGTGCCAGCTCAGGGGGGACAGTAACCCAAGAGACCCAGTACTTC.

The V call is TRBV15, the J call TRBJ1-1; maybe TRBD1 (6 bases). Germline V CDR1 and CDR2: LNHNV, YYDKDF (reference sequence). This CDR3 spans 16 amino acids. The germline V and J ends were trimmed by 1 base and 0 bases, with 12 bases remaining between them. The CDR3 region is CATSRAGWTVNTEAFF. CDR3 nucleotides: TGTGCCACCAGCAGAGCAGGGTGGACAGTGAACACTGAAGCTTTCTTT. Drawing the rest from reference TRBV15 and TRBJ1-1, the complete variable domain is DAMVIQNPRYQVTQFGKPVTLSCSQTLNHNVMYWYQQKSSQAPKLLFHYYDKDFNNEADTPDNFQSRRPNTSFCFLDIRSPGLGDTAMYLCATSRAGWTVNTEAFFGQGTRLTVV.

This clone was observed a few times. CDR3 nucleotides: TGCGCCAGCAGCTTAGGACAGACAAACTACGAGCAGTACTTC. It encodes CASSLGQTNYEQYF. The rearrangement uses TRBV5-1 and TRBJ2-7; perhaps TRBD1 as D (6 bases). V was clipped by 2 bases and J by 3 bases, with 12 bases between them. The germline V gene has CDR1 SGHRS and CDR2 YFSETQ. The CDR3 sequence is 14 residues long.

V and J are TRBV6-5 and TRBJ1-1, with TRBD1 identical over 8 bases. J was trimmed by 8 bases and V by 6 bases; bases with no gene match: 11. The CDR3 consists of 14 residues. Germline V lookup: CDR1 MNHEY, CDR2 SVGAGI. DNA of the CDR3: TGTGCCAGCAGGCCGGGACAGGAGGTAGTCGAAGCTTTCTTT. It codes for CASRPGQEVVEAFF.

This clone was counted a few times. CDR3 loop: CASSPDPRVNEQYF. In nucleotides, the CDR3 is TGTGCCAGCAGCCCCGACCCCAGGGTGAACGAGCAGTACTTC. This rearrangement joins TRBV21-1 to TRBJ2-7; TRBD1 is the table's D call and was not checked against the DNA. TRBV21-1 has pseudogene status. The CDR3 contains 14 residues.

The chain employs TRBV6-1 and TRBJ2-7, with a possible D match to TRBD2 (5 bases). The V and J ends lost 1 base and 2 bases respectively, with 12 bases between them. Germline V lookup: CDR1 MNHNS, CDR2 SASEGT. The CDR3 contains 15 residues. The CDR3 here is CASSEDVGAAYEQYF. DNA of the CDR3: TGTGCCAGCAGTGAAGATGTGGGAGCGGCCTACGAGCAGTACTTC.

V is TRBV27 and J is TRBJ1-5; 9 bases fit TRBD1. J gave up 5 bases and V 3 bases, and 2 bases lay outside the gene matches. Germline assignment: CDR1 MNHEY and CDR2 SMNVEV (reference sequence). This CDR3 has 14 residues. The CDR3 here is CASSFTGGYQPQHF. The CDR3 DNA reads TGTGCCAGCAGTTTCACAGGGGGCTATCAGCCCCAGCATTTT.

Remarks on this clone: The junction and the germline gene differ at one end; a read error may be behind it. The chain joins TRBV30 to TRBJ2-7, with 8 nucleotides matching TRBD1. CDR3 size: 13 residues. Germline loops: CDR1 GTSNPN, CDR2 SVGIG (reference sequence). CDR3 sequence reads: CAWSGGQAYEQHF. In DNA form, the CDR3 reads TGTGCCTGGAGTGGGGGACAGGCCTACGAGCAGCACTTC.

The CDR3 nucleotides are TGTGCCACCAGCGGGGGACCCCCTGCCGGCGAGCAGTACTTC. Translated, it gives CATSGGPPAGEQYF. The gene calls are TRBV15 and TRBJ2-7; D is tentatively TRBD1 or TRBD2 (5 bases each). Between the trimmed V and J ends, which lost 5 bases and 6 bases, there was a span of 17 bases. Germline lookup yields CDR1 LNHNV and CDR2 YYDKDF (reference sequence). CDR3 length: 14 residues.